This T cell receptor (beta chain) is drawn from a study of OX40 agonist ivuxolimab in advanced cancers. Turning to the study itself: Ivuxolimab, an antibody that agonizes OX40 (CD134), was administered to the patients.

Measured with immunoSEQ multiplex PCR; TCRdb has only the in-frame clones, and not every one. The sample includes 80,000 to 100,000 clones, 85% to 95% of them seen just once. Patients with autoimmune history or systemic immunosuppression were excluded. This receptor was identified in an adult with an advanced solid tumor such as melanoma, head and neck, liver or kidney cancer. Sample: CD4+ or CD8+ T cells sorted from blood, taken in a trial of the OX40 agonist ivuxolimab.

The CDR3 coding sequence is TGTGCCAGCAGTGAAGAAGGGAATTCACCCCTCCACTTT. This encodes CASSEEGNSPLHF. The chain recombines TRBV2 with TRBJ1-6; unclear D gene. The V and J ends lost 1 base and 7 bases respectively, with 5 bases between them. The CDR3 extends over 13 amino acids. Germline V gene sequence: CDR1 SNHLY, CDR2 FYNNEI.